This is a list of T cell receptor beta chains from one sample in a study of graft-versus-host responses after intestinal transplantation. The repertoire was sequenced with immunoSEQ multiplex PCR; TCRdb's copy has only in-frame clones and lacks some. The sample gives approximately 40,000 clones, 91% of which show up once; approximately 2.2% is in the top ten. The specimen was PBMCs, collected around 320 days after intestinal transplant. These receptors came from a human patient who received an intestinal transplant, so some T cells may come from the graft donor. CDR3s include the opening cysteine and the closing phenylalanine or tryptophan. The D gene is left open where the match is weak. Only some rows state a clone size, as once, few, many or a class for expanded clones.

J gene,D gene,clone size,V gene,CDR3 DNA,CDR3 protein
TRBJ1-5,-,-,TRBV2,TGTGCCAGCAGCACCCGCGGTCAGGGAAGATGGGGTGATCAGCCCCAGCATTTT,CASSTRGQGRWGDQPQHF
TRBJ2-7,-,-,TRBV5-1,TGCGCCAGCAGCTTGTCTCGCGCCTACGAGCAGTACTTC,CASSLSRAYEQYF
TRBJ2-3,-,-,TRBV5-6,TGTGCCAGCAGCTTGGCCGAGGGGTGTACGCAGTATTTT,CASSLAEGCTQYF
TRBJ1-6,-,-,TRBV6-5,TGTGCCAGCAGTTACTCTGTTGGGGCCCTCCACTTT,CASSYSVGALHF
TRBJ2-1,-,-,TRBV21-1,TGTGCCAGCAGCAAATGGCCTAGCGTTGATGAGCAGTTCTTC,CASSKWPSVDEQFF
TRBJ2-3,-,-,TRBV5-4,TGTGCCAGCAGCTTGGGCGCGGGAAGAGATACGCAGTATTTT,CASSLGAGRDTQYF
TRBJ2-1,TRBD1,-,TRBV4-2,TGTGCCAGCAGCCAAGAGGACAGGGGGAACAATGAGCAGTTCTTC,CASSQEDRGNNEQFF
TRBJ1-2,-,few,TRBV6-1,TGTGCCAGCAGTGAAACGATGGAGGTGGACTATGGCTACACCTTC,CASSETMEVDYGYTF
TRBJ1-2,-,once,TRBV2,TGTGCCAGCACGAACACAGGGACTAGGATAGGTGGCTACACCTTC,CASTNTGTRIGGYTF
TRBJ1-1,-,-,TRBV5-1,TGCGCCAGCAGCTTGGATCGGGGAGGCATGGAAGCTTTCTTT,CASSLDRGGMEAFF
TRBJ1-5,-,-,TRBV4-1,TGCGCCAGCAGCCACCGGGAGAATCAGCCCCAGCATTTT,CASSHRENQPQHF
TRBJ2-3,-,-,TRBV15,TGTGCCACCAGCCCTTCCAGCATTGACACAGATACGCAGTATTTT,CATSPSSIDTDTQYF
TRBJ2-3,-,-,TRBV5-4,TGTGCCAGCAGCTTGGATGGCACAGATACGCAGTATTTT,CASSLDGTDTQYF
TRBJ2-7,-,once,TRBV2,TGTGCCAGCAGTCGAATAGGCCTTTACGAGCAGTACTTC,CASSRIGLYEQYF
TRBJ2-4,-,-,TRBV9,TGTGCCAGCAGCGTTGCCCGGGGGTATAGGTACTTC,CASSVARGYRYF
TRBJ2-3,-,-,TRBV6-1,TGTGCCAGCAGTGTACTTCAGGGGTCGATAACAGATACGCAGTATTTT,CASSVLQGSITDTQYF
TRBJ1-1,TRBD1,-,TRBV28,TGTGCCAGCAGCTCACCGGCAGGGGGCGCGGAAGCTTTCTTT,CASSSPAGGAEAFF
TRBJ2-3,-,-,TRBV5-6,TGTGCCAGCAGCTTGGACAGGTCGGGGAGAGATACGCAGTATTTT,CASSLDRSGRDTQYF
TRBJ1-2,-,-,TRBV6-6,TGTGCCAGCAGTTACGGGGTCGAAGTCGATGGCTACACCTTC,CASSYGVEVDGYTF
TRBJ2-2,-,-,TRBV4-1,TGCGCCAGCAGCCAAGATACCGGCCCCGGGGAGCTGTTTTTT,CASSQDTGPGELFF
TRBJ1-2,-,once,TRBV19,TGTGCCAGTAGTATAGCCGCCCAGGTCAGGGCCTTCGAGGGCTACACCTTC,CASSIAAQVRAFEGYTF
TRBJ1-2,TRBD1,-,TRBV5-1,TGCGCCAGCAGCTTAAACGAACAGGGGGGCTATGGCTACACCTTC,CASSLNEQGGYGYTF
TRBJ1-6,-,few,TRBV30,TGTGCCTGGAGTCTATCGACTACACTTACACCCCTCCACTTT,CAWSLSTTLTPLHF
TRBJ1-1,-,-,TRBV7-2,TGTGCCAGCAGCCTTCGGGGGAGGAACACTGAAGCTTTCTTT,CASSLRGRNTEAFF